The present T cell receptor (beta chain) was sequenced within a study of cytomegalovirus exposure and HLA in healthy donors. Primers for the PCR totalled 60 Vbeta and 13 Jbeta. The table came from immunoSEQ multiplex PCR; TCRdb's copy has only in-frame clones and leaves some out. The sample lists approximately 140,000 clones; 75% to 85% were seen once. Notes on this clone: Its target is not known.

Study results and limitations: Cytomegalovirus status was reportedly diagnosed by the classifier with high specificity and sensitivity. Immune exposure information available was restricted to CMV serostatus. Later analysis suggested links between common viral pathogens and several top significant clusters. Three of the chains that were CMV-associated were confirmed in vitro to be specific for CMV antigens.

Trimming cost V 5 bases and J 7 bases, with 11 bases left between them. CDR1 and CDR2 from the germline V gene are SEHNR and FQNEAQ (reference sequence). The CDR3 covers 12 residues. This sequence was found in a man aged 45-60 years in good health and CMV-seropositive. The specimen sequenced was PBMCs. This sequence joins TRBV7-9 and TRBJ1-1, with D possibly TRBD1 on 5 matching bases. CDR3 residues: CASSRGDYEAFF. For the CDR3, the DNA is TGTGCCAGCAGCCGGGGGGACTATGAAGCTTTCTTT. Full variable domain (remainder filled in from reference TRBV7-9 and TRBJ1-1): DTGVSQNPRHKITKRGQNVTFRCDPISEHNRLYWYRQTLGQGPEFLTYFQNEAQLEKSRLLSDRFSAERPKGSFSTLEIQRTEQGDSAMYLCASSRGDYEAFFGQGTRLTVV.